These 4 T cell receptor beta chains came from one sample sequenced in a study of vaccination and CD4 T cells after COVID-19. Stated treatment: roughly ten-day PBMC culture with coronavirus spike peptide pools or control peptides (ViraFEST assay). No antigen has been identified for these receptors. Sequencing of the DNA from cultured CD4+ T cells was carried out with the Oncomine TCR Beta short-read assay. TCRdb ran MiXCR on the PCR reads and lists one entry per CDR3 protein. This table holds about 18,000 distinct CDR3 sequences, 50% found once. Input material: CD4+ T cells from blood, cultured in vitro. Receptor source: a human donor who had recovered from COVID-19.

The chain combines TRBV28 with TRBJ1-1; D is ambiguous. Germline CDR1 is MDHEN and CDR2 is SYDVKM. V was clipped by 8 bases and J by 0 bases, with 10 bases between them. This CDR3 comprises 13 residues. CDR3 coding DNA: TGTGCCAGCCACACTTTCATGAACACTGAAGCTTTCTTT. It specifies CASHTFMNTEAFF.

V gene TRBV6-2 or TRBV6-3 combines with J gene TRBJ1-1; D gene ambiguous. The length of the CDR3 is 13 residues. The germline gives CDR1 MNHEY, CDR2 SVGEGT. The V and J ends lost 2 bases and 3 bases respectively, with 7 bases between them. CDR3 protein: CASSYEAYTEAFF. CDR3 coding DNA: TGTGCCAGCAGTTACGAGGCATACACTGAAGCTTTCTTT.

CDR3: CSLNGVAGTNYEQYF. In nucleotides, the CDR3 is TGCAGTCTAAATGGGGTAGCGGGGACAAACTACGAGCAGTACTTC. The rearrangement uses TRBV20-1 and TRBJ2-7, with 8 nucleotides matching TRBD2. Germline V CDR1 and CDR2: DFQATT, SNEGSKA (reference sequence). V lost 8 bases, J lost 3 bases, and 15 bases stayed unmatched. CDR3 length: 15 amino acids.

J is TRBJ1-1 and V is TRBV6-1; no definite D call. The germline V gene encodes CDR1 MNHNS and CDR2 SASEGT. Trimming shortened V by 6 bases and J by 2 bases, and 10 bases separated the two germline ends. The length of the CDR3 is 13 residues. The CDR3 DNA follows: TGTGCCAGCAGACGAGGGATTAACACTGAAGCTTTCTTT. This sequence encodes CASRRGINTEAFF.